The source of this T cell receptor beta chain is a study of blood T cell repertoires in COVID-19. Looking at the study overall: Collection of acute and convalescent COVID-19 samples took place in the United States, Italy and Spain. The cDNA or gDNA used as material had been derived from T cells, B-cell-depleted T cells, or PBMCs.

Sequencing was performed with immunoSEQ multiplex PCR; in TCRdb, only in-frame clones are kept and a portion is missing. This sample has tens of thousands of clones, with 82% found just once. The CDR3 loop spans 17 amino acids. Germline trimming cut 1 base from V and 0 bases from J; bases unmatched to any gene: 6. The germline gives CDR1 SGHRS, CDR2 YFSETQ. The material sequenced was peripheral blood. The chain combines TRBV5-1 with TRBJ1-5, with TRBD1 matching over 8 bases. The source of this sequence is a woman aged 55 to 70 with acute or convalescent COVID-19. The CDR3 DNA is TGCGCCAGCAGCTTGATCGTACAGGGGGGTAGCAATCAGCCCCAGCATTTT. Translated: CASSLIVQGGSNQPQHF. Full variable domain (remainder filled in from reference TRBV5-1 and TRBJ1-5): KAGVTQTPRYLIKTRGQQVTLSCSPISGHRSVSWYQQTPGQGLQFLFEYFSETQRNKGNFPGRFSGRQFSNSRSEMNVSTLELGDSALYLCASSLIVQGGSNQPQHFGDGTRLSIL.